The T cell receptor (beta chain) described here comes from a study of human T cells and chemical hapten exposure. Study at large: TCR yields per sample varied mostly from small pooled library volume differences.

V was shortened by 6 bases and J by 6 bases, with 15 bases between the two germline ends. The CDR3 is made up of 14 amino acids. For the library, individual cDNA molecules each received unique molecular identifiers. In the original workflow: Samples held a median of approximately 94,000 TCRs, range roughly 23,224–700,000. TCRdb redid the calling of the 5' RACE reads with MiXCR, one entry per CDR3 protein. What appears here as the V and J calls and clone size reflects TCRdb's work, not the paper's. The sample shows 81,000 or so distinct CDR3 sequences, approximately 7.7% of them seen only once. This clonotype was picked up many times. Its antigen is undetermined. Overall study results and limits: TCRs at a frequency above 1 in 1000 stayed unchanged with DPC sensitization.

Unfractionated whole blood yielded total RNA. This receptor was taken from a male donor in good health. The rearrangement links TRBV12-3 or TRBV12-4 to TRBJ1-5; D may be TRBD1 (6 bases). CDR3 DNA sequence: TGTGCCAGCAGCAGAATCGGGGGCGGTCAGCCCCAGCATTTT. Protein sequence: CASSRIGGGQPQHF.